The 5 T cell receptor beta chains below all came from one sample that was sequenced in a study of Ad26.COV2.S vaccination and SARS-CoV-2 variants. Described treatment: some 20 received Ad26.COV2.S at low or high dose, single or two shots; 5 received placebo; per-sample allocation not given. Vaccine and placebo recipients were sampled on day 63 after the first injection. Clones were read by immunoSEQ multiplex PCR, and TCRdb kept only the in-frame ones, dropping some. This table has some 390,000 clones, 89% appearing once. The sample was peripheral blood, taken in a trial of Ad26.COV2.S vaccine versus placebo. Receptors were obtained from a person aged 18-60 years who received the Ad26.COV2.S COVID-19 vaccine or a placebo.

The V and J genes are TRBV7-3 and TRBJ2-6; tentative D call: TRBD1 (5 bases). CDR3 size: 14 residues. The germline CDR1 and CDR2 sequences are SGHTA and FQGTGA. The germline V and J ends were trimmed by 3 bases and 4 bases, with 7 bases remaining between them. The DNA for the CDR3 is TGTGCCAGCAGCTTCAGGGCCGGGGCCAACGTCCTGACTTTC. This translates into CASSFRAGANVLTF. The full variable domain, with the rest looked up from reference TRBV7-3 and TRBJ2-6, is GAGVSQTPSNKVTEKGKYVELRCDPISGHTALYWYRQSLGQGPEFLIYFQGTGAADDSGLPNDRFFAVRPEGSVSTLKIQRTERGDSAVYLCASSFRAGANVLTFGAGSRLTVL.

CDR3: CAWSEGGSYEQYF. For the CDR3, the DNA is TGTGCCTGGAGTGAAGGGGGGTCCTACGAGCAGTACTTC. The chain is built from TRBV30 and TRBJ2-7; D may correspond to TRBD1 or TRBD2 (6 bases each). The CDR3 sequence is 13 residues long. Trimming cost V 1 base and J 1 base, with 8 bases left between them. The germline V gene has CDR1 GTSNPN and CDR2 SVGIG (reference sequence).

V gene TRBV7-9 combines with J gene TRBJ1-2, with 8 nucleotides matching TRBD1. V shed 1 base, J shed 1 base, and the junction held 8 bases outside the gene matches. Germline-derived CDR1 and CDR2 are SEHNR and FQNEAQ (reference sequence). The CDR3 covers 17 residues. Here the CDR3 DNA reads TGTGCCAGCAGCTTAGGGAGAGGGACAGGTGGTAACTATGGCTACACCTTC. Translating gives CASSLGRGTGGNYGYTF.

The rearrangement joins TRBV2 to TRBJ1-3; D perhaps matches TRBD1 (6 bases). The V end lost 5 bases, the J end lost 4 bases, and 9 bases lay between the germline ends. The V gene's germline CDR1 is SNHLY and CDR2 FYNNEI. This CDR3 region has 13 residues. CDR3 amino acids: CASSLQGGNTIYF. The CDR3 nucleotides read TGTGCCAGCAGTTTACAGGGAGGAAACACCATATATTTT. Full variable domain (missing parts from reference TRBV2 and TRBJ1-3): EPEVTQTPSHQVTQMGQEVILRCVPISNHLYFYWYRQILGQKVEFLVSFYNNEISEKSEIFDDQFSVERPDGSNFTLKIRSTKLEDSAMYFCASSLQGGNTIYFGEGSWLTVV.

The CDR3 is CASSLGQGSEQYF. In DNA, the CDR3 is TGTGCCAGCAGTTTGGGACAGGGGAGCGAGCAGTACTTC. The V and J genes are TRBV12-3 or TRBV12-4 and TRBJ2-7; 10 nucleotides line up with TRBD1. This CDR3 is built from 13 residues. The V and J ends lost 3 bases and 6 bases, in that order; junction bases with no gene match: 2.